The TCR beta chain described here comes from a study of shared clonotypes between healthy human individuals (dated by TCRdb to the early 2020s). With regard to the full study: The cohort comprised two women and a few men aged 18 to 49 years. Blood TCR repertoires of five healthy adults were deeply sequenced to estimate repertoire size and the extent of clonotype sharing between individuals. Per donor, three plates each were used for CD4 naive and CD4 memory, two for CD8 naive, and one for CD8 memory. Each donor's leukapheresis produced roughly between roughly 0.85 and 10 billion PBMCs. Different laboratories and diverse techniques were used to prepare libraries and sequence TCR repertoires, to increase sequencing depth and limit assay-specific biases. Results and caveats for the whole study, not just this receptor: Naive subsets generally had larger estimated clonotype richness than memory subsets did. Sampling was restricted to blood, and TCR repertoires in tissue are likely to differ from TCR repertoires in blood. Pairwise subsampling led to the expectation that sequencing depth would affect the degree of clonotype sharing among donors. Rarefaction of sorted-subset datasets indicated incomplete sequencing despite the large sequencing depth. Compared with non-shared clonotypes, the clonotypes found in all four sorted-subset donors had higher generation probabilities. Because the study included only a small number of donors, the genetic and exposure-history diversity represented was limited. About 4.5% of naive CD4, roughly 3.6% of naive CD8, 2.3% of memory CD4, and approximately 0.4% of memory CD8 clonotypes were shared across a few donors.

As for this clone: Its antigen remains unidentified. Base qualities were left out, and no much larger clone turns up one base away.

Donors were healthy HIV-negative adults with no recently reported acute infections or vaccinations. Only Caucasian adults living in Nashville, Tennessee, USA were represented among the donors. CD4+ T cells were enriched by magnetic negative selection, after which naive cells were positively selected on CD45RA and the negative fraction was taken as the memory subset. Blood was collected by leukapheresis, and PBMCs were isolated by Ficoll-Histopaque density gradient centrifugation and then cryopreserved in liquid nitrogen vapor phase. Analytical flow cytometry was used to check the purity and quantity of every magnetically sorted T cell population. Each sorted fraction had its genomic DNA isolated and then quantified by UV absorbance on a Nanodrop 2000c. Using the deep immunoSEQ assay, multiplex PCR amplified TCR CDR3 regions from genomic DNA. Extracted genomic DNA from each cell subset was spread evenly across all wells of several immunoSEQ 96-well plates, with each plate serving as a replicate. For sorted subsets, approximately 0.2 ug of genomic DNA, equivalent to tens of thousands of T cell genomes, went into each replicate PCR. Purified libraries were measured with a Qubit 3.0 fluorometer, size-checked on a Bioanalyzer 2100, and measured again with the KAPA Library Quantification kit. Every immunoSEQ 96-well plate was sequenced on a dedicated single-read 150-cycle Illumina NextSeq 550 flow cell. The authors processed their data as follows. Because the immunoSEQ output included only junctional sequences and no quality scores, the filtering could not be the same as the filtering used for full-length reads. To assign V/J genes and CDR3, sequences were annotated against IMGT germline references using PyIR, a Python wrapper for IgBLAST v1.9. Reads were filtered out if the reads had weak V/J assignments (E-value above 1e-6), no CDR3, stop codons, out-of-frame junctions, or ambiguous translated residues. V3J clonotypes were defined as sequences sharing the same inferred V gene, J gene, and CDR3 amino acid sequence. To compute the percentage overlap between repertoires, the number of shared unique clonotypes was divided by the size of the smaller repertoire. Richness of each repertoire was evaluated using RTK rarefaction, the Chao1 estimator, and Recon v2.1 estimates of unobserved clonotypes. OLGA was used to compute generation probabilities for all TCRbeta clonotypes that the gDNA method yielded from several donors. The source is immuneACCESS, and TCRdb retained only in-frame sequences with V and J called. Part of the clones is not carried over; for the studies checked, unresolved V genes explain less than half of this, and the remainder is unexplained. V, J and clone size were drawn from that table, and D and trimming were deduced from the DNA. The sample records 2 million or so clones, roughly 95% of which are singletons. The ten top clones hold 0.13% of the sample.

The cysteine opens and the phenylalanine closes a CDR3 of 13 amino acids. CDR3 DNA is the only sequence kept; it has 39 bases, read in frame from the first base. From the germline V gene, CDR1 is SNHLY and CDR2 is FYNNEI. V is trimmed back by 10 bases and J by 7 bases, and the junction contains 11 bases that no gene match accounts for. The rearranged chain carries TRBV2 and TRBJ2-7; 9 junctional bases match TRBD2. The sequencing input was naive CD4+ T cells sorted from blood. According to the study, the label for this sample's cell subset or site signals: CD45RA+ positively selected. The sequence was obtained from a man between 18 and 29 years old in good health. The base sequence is TGTGCCACAAGGGGACTAGCTTCTGGTGAGCAGTACTTC. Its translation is CATRGLASGEQYF.